This T cell receptor (beta chain) emerged from a study of low-dose radiotherapy and immunotherapy resistance in tumors. Study-level background: For Cohort 1, fractions of 0.5 Gy were given every 2 weeks, reaching 6.5 Gy overall. Each patient was administered nivolumab intravenously at 240 mg, which was a flat dose, every two weeks, along with intravenous ipilimumab at 1 mg/kg every six weeks. Intravenously given cyclophosphamide 200 mg/m2 followed a two-week schedule that placed each dose one day before radiation and immunotherapy.

Specified time point: after trial treatment. The treatment denotes: LDRT plus nivolumab, ipilimumab, low-dose cyclophosphamide and aspirin (RACIN trial). This clonotype was observed at least ten times. PCR amplification of the TCRs was performed with Phusion for 20 to 25 PCR cycles, and it relied on a constant-region primer together with a V-primer adapter. In vitro transcription amplified the mRNA that had been isolated. TCRdb recomputed calls from the reads with MiXCR, one row per CDR3 protein. This sample has under 60,000 distinct CDR3 sequences, with 33% found just once. This clonotype originated in a male donor with rectosigmoid adenocarcinoma. The sequences come from PBMCs, collected after low-dose radiotherapy plus immunotherapy.

The CDR3, as DNA: TGTGCTAGCGCGACCGGGACCGATGAATATAATTCACCCCTCCACTTT. It codes for CASATGTDEYNSPLHF. The chain employs TRBV12-5 and TRBJ1-6; possibly TRBD1 for D (5 bases). V lost 9 bases to trimming and J lost 4 bases, with 19 bases between them. Germline lookup yields CDR1 LGHNT and CDR2 FRNRAP. The CDR3 has 16 amino acids.